The clone carrying this TCR beta chain was seen at least ten times. The antigen is unknown. The data derive from a study of blood T cells in healthy people across ages. Overall study findings and caveats: It was the long-lived donors that had more naive CD4+ cells and higher diversity than aged donors. Researchers said unsorted PBMCs prevented a conclusive naive versus antigen-experienced comparison. Older age went with lower TCR beta diversity per million T cells, in a roughly linear way.

Then a second PCR, running roughly 7 to 11 cycles, was carried out with a sample-barcoded 5' primer and a J-beta primer mix. CDR3-containing paired-end reads numbering at least 3 million came from each sample. TCRdb reprocessed the 5' RACE reads with MiXCR, giving one entry per CDR3 protein. The sample records just under 900,000 distinct CDR3 sequences, 29% being singletons. The CDR3 covers 15 residues. Trimming cost V 2 bases and J 9 bases; bases outside gene matches: 9. Germline-derived CDR1 and CDR2 are SGHTA and FQGNSA. The chain recombines TRBV7-2 with TRBJ2-1, with 8 bases matching TRBD2. Sequencing used blood. The sequence was obtained from a woman of 80 years or more in good health. The CDR3 spells CASSLTGLVTPEQFF. CDR3 DNA: TGTGCCAGCAGCTTAACGGGACTAGTGACGCCTGAGCAGTTCTTC.